This T cell receptor beta chain was documented in a study of T-cell reconstitution after alpha-beta-depleted transplantation in children. There are a few counts of this clonotype. This sample's TCRbeta library carried unique molecular identifier barcodes. TCRdb re-analysed the PCR reads in MiXCR, keeping a single row per CDR3 protein. Seen here are around 420,000 distinct CDR3 sequences, around 15% observed once, and the top ten hold under 30%. The sequence was collected from a boy younger than two who had a stem cell transplant for Wiskott-Aldrich syndrome, so the T cells may come from the graft donor. The source was PBMCs, mostly from graft donor cells, collected 360 days after TCRalphabeta/CD19-depleted stem cell transplant.

CDR3 loop: CASRLLTSGRGYTQYF. CDR3 DNA sequence: TGTGCCAGCAGACTCTTGACTAGCGGGAGAGGTTATACGCAGTATTTT. V and J are TRBV12-3 or TRBV12-4 and TRBJ2-3, with 12 bases aligning to TRBD2. The CDR3 consists of 16 residues. V was clipped by 6 bases and J by 7 bases; unmatched bases: 11.